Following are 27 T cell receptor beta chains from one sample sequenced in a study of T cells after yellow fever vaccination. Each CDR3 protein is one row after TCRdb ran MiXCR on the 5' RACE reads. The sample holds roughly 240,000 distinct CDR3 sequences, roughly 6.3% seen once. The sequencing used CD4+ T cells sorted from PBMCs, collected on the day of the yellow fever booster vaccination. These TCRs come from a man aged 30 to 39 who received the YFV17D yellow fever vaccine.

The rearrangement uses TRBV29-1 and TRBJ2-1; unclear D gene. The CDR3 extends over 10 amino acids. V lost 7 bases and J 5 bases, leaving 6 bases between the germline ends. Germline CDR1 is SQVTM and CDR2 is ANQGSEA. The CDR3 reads CSGRHNEQFF. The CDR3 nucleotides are TGCAGCGGCCGCCACAATGAGCAGTTCTTC.

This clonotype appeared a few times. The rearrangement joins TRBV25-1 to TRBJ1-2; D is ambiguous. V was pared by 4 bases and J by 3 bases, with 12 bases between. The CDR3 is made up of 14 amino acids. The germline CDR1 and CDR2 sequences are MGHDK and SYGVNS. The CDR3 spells CASSVLGFDYGYTF. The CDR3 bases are TGTGCCAGCAGTGTTTTGGGATTTGACTATGGCTACACCTTC.

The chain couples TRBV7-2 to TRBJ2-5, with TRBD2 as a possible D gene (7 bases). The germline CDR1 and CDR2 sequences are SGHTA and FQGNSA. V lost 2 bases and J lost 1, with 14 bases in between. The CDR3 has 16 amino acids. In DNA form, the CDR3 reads TGTGCCAGCAGCTTACTCGGGGGGCCACTCCAAGAGACCCAGTACTTC. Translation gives CASSLLGGPLQETQYF.

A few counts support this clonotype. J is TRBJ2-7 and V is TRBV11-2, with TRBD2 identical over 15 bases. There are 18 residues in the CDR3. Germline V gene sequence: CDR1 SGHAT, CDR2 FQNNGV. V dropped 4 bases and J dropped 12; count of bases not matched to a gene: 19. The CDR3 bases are TGTGCCAGCAGCTCCCCCTCCTTCGGGACTAGCGGGAGGTTTTGGCCGTACTTC. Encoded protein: CASSSPSFGTSGRFWPYF.

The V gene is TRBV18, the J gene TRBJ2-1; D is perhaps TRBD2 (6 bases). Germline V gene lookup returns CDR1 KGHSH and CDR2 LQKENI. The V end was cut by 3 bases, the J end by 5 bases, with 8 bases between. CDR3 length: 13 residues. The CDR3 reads CASSPQRDNEQFF. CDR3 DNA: TGTGCCAGCTCACCCCAGCGGGACAATGAGCAGTTCTTC.

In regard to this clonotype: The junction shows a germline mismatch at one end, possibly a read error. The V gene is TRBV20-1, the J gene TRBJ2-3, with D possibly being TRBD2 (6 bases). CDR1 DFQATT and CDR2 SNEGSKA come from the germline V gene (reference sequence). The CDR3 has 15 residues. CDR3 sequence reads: CCARDGGGITDTQYF. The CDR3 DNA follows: TGCTGTGCTAGAGACGGGGGAGGAATTACAGATACGCAGTATTTT.

The DNA of the CDR3 is TGTGCCAGCAGCTTAGAAGTGGCGGGGGCAAACACCATATATTTT. Residues: CASSLEVAGANTIYF. V and J are TRBV7-8 and TRBJ1-3, with a possible D match to TRBD1 (6 bases). V was pared by 1 base and J by 6 bases, with 13 bases between. Germline V CDR1 and CDR2: SGHVS, FQNEAQ. This CDR3 comprises 15 residues.

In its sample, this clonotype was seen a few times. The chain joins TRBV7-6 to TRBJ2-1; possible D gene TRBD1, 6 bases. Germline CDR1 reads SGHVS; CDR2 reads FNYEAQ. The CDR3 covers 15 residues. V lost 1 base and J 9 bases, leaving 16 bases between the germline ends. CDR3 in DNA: TGTGCCAGCAGCTTAGGGAGCGCGCAACAGGGTGAGCAGTTCTTC. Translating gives CASSLGSAQQGEQFF.

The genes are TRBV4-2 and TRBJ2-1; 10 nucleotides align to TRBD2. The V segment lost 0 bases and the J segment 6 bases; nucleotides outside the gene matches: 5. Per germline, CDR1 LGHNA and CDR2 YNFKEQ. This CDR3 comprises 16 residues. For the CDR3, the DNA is TGTGCCAGCAGCCAAGAAGCGGGAGGGCCCGGCAATGAGCAGTTCTTC. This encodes CASSQEAGGPGNEQFF.

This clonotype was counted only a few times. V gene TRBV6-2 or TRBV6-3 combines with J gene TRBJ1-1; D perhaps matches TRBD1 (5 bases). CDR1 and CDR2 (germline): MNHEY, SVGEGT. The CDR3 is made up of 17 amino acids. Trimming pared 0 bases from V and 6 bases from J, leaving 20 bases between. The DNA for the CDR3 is TGTGCCAGCAGTTACTCGAAGCGGGACCCCTGGGCTGCTGAAGCTTTCTTT. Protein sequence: CASSYSKRDPWAAEAFF.

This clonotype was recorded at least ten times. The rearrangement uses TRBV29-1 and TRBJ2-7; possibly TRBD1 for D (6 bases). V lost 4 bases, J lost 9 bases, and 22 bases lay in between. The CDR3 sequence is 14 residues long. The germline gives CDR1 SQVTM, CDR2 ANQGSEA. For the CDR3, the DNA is TGCAGCGTTGCGTCGGACAGAAGAACCTTGGGGCAGTACTTC. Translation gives CSVASDRRTLGQYF.

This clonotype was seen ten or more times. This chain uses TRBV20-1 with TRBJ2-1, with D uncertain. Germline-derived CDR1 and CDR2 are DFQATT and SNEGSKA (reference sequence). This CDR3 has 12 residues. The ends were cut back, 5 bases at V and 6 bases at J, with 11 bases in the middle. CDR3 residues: CSAGMGSNEQFF. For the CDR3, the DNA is TGCAGTGCTGGAATGGGTTCCAATGAGCAGTTCTTC.

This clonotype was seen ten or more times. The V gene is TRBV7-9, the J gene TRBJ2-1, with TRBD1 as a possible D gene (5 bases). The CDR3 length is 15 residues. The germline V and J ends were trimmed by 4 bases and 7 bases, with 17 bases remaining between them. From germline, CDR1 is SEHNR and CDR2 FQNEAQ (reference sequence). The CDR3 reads CASSWFGQGSNEQFF. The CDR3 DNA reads TGTGCCAGCAGCTGGTTCGGGCAGGGCTCAAATGAGCAGTTCTTC.

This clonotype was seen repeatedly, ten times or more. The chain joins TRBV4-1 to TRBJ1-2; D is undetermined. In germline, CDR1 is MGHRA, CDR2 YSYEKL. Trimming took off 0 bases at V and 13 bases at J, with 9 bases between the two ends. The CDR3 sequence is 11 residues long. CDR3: CASSQELVVTF. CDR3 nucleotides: TGCGCCAGCAGCCAAGAGTTGGTAGTCACCTTC.

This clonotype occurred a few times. CDR3 sequence: CASSSLATSYEQYF. CDR3 sequence (DNA): TGTGCCAGCAGCTCTCTAGCGACCTCCTACGAGCAGTACTTC. V is TRBV11-2 and J is TRBJ2-7; D may be TRBD2 (6 bases). V dropped 4 bases and J dropped 0 bases, with 10 bases sitting between them. CDR1 and CDR2 (germline): SGHAT, FQNNGV. This CDR3 is 14 amino acids long.

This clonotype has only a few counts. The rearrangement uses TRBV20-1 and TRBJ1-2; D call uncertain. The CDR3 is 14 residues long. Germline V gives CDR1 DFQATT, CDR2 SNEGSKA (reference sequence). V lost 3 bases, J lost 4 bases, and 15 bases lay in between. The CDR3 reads CSARSPQVSYGYTF. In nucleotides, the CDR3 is TGCAGTGCTAGGAGCCCCCAGGTCAGCTATGGCTACACCTTC.

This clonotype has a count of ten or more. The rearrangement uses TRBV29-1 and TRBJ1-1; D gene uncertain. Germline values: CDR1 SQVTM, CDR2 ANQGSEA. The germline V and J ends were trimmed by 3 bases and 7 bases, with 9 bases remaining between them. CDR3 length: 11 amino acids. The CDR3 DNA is TGCAGCGTTGACAAGACGGATGAAGCTTTCTTT. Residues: CSVDKTDEAFF.

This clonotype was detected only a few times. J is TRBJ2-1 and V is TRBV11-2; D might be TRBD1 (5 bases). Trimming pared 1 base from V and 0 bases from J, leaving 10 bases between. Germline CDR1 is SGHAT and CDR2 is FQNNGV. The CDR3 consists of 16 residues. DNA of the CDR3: TGTGCCAGCAGCTTAGGTGTTGGGGCCTCCTACAATGAGCAGTTCTTC. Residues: CASSLGVGASYNEQFF.

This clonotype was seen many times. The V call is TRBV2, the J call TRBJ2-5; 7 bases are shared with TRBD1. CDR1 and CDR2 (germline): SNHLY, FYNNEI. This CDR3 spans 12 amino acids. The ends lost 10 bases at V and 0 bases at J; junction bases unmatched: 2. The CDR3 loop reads CATGQDQETQYF. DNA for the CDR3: TGTGCCACCGGACAGGACCAAGAGACCCAGTACTTC.

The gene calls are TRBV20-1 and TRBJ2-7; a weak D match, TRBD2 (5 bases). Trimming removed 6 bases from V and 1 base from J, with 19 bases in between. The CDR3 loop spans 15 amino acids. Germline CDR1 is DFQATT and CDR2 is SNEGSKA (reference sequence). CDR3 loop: CSAESSPRGSYEQYF. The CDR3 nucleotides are TGCAGTGCGGAAAGCTCACCCCGGGGTTCCTACGAGCAGTACTTC.

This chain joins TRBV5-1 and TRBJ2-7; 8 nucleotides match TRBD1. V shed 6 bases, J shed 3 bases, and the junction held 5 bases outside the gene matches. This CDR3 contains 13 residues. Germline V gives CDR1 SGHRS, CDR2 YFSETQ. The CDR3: CASTPDRVYEQYF. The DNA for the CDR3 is TGCGCCAGCACCCCGGACAGGGTCTACGAGCAGTACTTC.

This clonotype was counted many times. The CDR3, as DNA: TGTGCCAGCTCTGGAAGCGGGTCCTACAATGAGCAGTTCTTC. Amino acid sequence: CASSGSGSYNEQFF. The chain employs TRBV11-3 and TRBJ2-1; D may be TRBD2 (6 bases). The CDR3 runs 14 residues. V lost 8 bases and J 1 base, leaving 12 bases between the germline ends. CDR1 is SGHNT and CDR2 is YENEEA in the germline V gene.

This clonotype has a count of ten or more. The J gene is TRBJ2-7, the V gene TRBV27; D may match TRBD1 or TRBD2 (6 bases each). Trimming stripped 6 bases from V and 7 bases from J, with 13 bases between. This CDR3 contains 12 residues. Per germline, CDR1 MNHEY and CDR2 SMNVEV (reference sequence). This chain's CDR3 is CASSQQGREQYF. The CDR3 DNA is TGTGCCAGCAGCCAGCAGGGGAGGGAGCAGTACTTC.

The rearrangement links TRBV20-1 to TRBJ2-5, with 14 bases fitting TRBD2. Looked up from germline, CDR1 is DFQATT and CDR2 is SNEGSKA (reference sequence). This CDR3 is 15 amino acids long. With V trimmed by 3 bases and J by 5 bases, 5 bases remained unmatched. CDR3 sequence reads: CSASPRTSGRETQYF. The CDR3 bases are TGCAGTGCTAGTCCTAGGACTAGCGGGAGGGAGACCCAGTACTTC.

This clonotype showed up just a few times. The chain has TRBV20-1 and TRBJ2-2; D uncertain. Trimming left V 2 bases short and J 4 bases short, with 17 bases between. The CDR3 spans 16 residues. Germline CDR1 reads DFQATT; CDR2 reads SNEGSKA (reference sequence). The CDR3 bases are TGCAGTGCTAGACGTCGTGGTACCGTCTCCACCGGGGAGCTGTTTTTT. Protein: CSARRRGTVSTGELFF.

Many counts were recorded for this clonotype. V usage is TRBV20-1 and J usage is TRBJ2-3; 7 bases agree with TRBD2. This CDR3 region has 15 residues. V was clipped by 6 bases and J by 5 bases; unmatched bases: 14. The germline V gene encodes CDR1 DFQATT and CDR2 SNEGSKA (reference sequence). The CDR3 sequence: CSARTGRERLDTQYF. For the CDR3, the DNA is TGCAGTGCCAGAACCGGGCGGGAGAGGTTAGATACGCAGTATTTT.

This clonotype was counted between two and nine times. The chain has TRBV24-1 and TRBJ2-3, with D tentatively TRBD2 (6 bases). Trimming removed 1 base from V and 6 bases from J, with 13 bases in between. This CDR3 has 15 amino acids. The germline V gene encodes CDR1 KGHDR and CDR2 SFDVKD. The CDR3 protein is CATSDFGLASDTQYF. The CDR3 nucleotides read TGTGCCACCAGTGATTTTGGGCTAGCGTCTGATACGCAGTATTTT.